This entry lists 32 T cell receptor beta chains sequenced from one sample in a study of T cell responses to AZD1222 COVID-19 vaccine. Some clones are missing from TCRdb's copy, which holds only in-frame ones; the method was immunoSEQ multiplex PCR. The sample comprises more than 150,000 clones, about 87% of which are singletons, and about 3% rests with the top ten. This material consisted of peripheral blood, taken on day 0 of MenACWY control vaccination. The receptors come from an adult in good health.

The DNA for the CDR3 is TGCACCAGCAGCCGGGGCACCGGGGAGCTGTTTTTT. Protein sequence: CTSSRGTGELFF. The V and J genes are TRBV1 and TRBJ2-2. TRBV1 corresponds to a pseudogene. The CDR3 covers 12 residues.

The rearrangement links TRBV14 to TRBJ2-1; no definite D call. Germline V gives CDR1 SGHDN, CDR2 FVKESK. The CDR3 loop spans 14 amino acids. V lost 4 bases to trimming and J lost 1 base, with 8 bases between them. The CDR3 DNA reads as TGTGCCAGCAGCCCGACATTATCCTACAATGAGCAGTTCTTC. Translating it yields CASSPTLSYNEQFF.

CDR3: CASRVKGSTEAFF. The CDR3 DNA reads TGTGCCAGCAGGGTTAAGGGGTCCACTGAAGCTTTCTTT. The chain recombines TRBV6-5 with TRBJ1-1, with a possible D match to TRBD1 (5 bases). This CDR3 is built from 13 residues. Trimming took 6 bases from V and 4 from J, leaving 12 bases between them. Germline lookup yields CDR1 MNHEY and CDR2 SVGAGI.

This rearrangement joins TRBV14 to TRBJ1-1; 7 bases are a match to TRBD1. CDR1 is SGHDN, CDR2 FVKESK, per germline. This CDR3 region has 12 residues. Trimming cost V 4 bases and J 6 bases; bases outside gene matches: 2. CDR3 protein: CASSLGQPEAFF. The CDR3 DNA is TGTGCCAGCAGCCTGGGACAGCCTGAAGCTTTCTTT.

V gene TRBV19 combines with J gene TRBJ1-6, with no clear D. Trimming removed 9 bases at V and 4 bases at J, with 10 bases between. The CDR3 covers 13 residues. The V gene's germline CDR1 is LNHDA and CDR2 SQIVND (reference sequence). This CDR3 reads CASNEGYNSPLHF. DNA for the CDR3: TGTGCCAGCAACGAAGGGTATAATTCACCCCTCCACTTT.

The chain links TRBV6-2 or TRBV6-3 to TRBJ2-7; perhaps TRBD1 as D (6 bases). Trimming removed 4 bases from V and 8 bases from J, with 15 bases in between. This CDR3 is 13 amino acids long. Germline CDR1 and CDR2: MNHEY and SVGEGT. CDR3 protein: CASSSSGTPKQYF. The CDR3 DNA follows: TGTGCCAGCAGTTCCTCCGGGACACCTAAGCAGTACTTC.

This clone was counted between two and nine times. The DNA for the CDR3 is TGTGCCAGCAGTTTATATAGCAATCAGCCCCAGCATTTT. Translating it yields CASSLYSNQPQHF. The chain recombines TRBV28 with TRBJ1-5; D gene unclear. From germline, CDR1 is MDHEN and CDR2 SYDVKM. Trimming shortened V by 1 base and J by 0 bases, and 1 base separated the two germline ends. The CDR3 spans 13 residues.

This CDR3 is CATSRGWNTEAFF. Written as DNA, the CDR3 is TGTGCCACCAGCAGGGGATGGAACACTGAAGCTTTCTTT. The rearrangement joins TRBV24-1 to TRBJ1-1; D is possibly TRBD1 (6 bases). V lost 7 bases, J lost 1 base, and 9 bases lay in between. In germline, CDR1 is KGHDR, CDR2 SFDVKD. This CDR3 region has 13 residues.

The CDR3 spells CASSLVGQGTGELFF. CDR3 coding DNA: TGTGCCAGCAGCTTAGTAGGACAGGGTACCGGGGAGCTGTTTTTT. The chain employs TRBV13 and TRBJ2-2, with TRBD1 matching 8 bases. The trim removed 1 base at V and 5 bases at J, leaving 3 bases unmatched. The CDR3 is 15 amino acids. The germline gives CDR1 PRHDT, CDR2 FYEKMQ (reference sequence).

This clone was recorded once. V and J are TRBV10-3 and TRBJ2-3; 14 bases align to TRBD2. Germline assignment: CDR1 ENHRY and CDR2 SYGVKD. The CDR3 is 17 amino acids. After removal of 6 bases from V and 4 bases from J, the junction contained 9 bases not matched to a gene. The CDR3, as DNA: TGTGCCATCAGGGACTTGACTAGCGGGGGGGTTCCAGATACGCAGTATTTT. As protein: CAIRDLTSGGVPDTQYF.

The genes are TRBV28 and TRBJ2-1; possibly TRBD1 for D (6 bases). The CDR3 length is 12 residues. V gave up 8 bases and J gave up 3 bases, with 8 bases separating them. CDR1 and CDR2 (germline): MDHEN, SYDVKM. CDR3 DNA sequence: TGTGCCAGCTCGACAGGCTACAATGAGCAGTTCTTC. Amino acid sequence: CASSTGYNEQFF.

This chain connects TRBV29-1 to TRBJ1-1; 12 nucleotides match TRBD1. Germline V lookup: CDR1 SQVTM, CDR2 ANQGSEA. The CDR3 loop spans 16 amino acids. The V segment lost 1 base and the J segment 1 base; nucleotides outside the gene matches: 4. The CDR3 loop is CSVEGDRGRANTEAFF. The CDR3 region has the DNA TGCAGCGTTGAAGGGGACAGGGGGCGGGCGAACACTGAAGCTTTCTTT.

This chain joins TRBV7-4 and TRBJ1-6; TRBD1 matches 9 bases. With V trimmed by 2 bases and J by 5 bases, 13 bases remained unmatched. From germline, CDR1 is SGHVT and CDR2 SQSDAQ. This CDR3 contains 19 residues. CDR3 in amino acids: CASSLHQAGQGWDNSPLHF. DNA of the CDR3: TGTGCCAGCAGCTTACACCAGGCGGGACAGGGTTGGGATAATTCACCCCTCCACTTT.

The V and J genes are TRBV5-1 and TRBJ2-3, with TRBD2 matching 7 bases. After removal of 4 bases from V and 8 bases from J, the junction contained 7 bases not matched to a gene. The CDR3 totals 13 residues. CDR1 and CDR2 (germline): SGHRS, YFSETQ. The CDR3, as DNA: TGCGCCAGCAGCAAACGGGGCGGGGGTACGCAGTATTTT. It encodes CASSKRGGGTQYF.

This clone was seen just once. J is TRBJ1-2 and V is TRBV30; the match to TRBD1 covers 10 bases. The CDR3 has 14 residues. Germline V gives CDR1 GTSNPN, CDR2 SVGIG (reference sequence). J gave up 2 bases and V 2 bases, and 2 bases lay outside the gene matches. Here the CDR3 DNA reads TGTGCCTGGAGTCCGGGACAGGGGAACTATGGCTACACCTTC. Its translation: CAWSPGQGNYGYTF.

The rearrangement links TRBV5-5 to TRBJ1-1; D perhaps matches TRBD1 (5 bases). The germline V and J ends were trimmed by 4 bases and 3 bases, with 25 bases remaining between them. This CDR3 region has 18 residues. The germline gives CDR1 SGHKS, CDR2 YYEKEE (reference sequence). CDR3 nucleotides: TGTGCCAGCAGCCCACCAGGGAGGGTGATTCAGGGTGACACTGAAGCTTTCTTT. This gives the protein CASSPPGRVIQGDTEAFF.

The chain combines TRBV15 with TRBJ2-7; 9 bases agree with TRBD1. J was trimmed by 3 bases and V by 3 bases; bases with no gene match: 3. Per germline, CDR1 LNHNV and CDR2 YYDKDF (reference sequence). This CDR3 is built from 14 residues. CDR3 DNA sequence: TGTGCCACCAGCAGGGACAGGGGACTCTACGAGCAGTACTTC. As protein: CATSRDRGLYEQYF.

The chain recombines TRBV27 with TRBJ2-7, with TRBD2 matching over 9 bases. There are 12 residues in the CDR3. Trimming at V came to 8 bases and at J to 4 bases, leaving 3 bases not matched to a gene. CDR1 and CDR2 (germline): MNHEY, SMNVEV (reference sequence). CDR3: CASASGNYEQYF. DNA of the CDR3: TGTGCCAGCGCTAGCGGGAATTACGAGCAGTACTTC.

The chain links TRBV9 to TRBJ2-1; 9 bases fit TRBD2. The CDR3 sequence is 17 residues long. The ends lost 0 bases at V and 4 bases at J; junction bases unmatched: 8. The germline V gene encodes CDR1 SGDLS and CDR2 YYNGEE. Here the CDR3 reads CASSVAHWSGGYNEQFF. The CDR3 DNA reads TGTGCCAGCAGCGTAGCCCACTGGAGCGGGGGGTACAATGAGCAGTTCTTC.

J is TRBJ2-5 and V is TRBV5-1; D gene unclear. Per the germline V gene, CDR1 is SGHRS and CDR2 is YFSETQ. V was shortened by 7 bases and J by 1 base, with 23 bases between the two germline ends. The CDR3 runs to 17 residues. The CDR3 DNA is TGCGCCAGCGCCCCCGGCCGGATACAGTTTGCCCAAGAGACCCAGTACTTC. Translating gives CASAPGRIQFAQETQYF.

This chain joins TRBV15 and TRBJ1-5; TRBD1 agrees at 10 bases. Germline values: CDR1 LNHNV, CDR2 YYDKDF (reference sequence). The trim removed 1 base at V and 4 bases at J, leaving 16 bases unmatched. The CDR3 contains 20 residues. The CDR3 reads CATSRVGDRGLWVSNQPQHF. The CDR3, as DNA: TGTGCCACCAGCAGAGTCGGAGACAGGGGGCTCTGGGTGTCTAATCAGCCCCAGCATTTT.

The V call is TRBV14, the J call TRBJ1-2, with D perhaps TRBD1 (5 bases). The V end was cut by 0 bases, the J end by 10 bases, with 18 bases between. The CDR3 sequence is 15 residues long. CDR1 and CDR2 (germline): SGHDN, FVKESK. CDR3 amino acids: CASSQDAGGVSAYTF. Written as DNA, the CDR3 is TGTGCCAGCAGCCAAGATGCGGGGGGGGTTTCCGCCTACACCTTC.

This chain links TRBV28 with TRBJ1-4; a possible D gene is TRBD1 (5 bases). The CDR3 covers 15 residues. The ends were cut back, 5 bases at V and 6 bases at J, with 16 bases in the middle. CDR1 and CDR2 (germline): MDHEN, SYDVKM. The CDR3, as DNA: TGTGCCAGCAGTACCCAACGGGGGAGGGATGAAAAACTGTTTTTT. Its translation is CASSTQRGRDEKLFF.

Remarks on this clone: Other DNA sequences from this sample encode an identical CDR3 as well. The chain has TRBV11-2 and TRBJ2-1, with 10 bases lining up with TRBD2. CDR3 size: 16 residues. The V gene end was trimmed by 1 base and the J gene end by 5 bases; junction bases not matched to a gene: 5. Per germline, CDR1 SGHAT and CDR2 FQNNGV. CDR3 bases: TGTGCCAGCAGCTTAGTAGTACTAGCGGGGAACAATGAGCAGTTCTTC. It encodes CASSLVVLAGNNEQFF.

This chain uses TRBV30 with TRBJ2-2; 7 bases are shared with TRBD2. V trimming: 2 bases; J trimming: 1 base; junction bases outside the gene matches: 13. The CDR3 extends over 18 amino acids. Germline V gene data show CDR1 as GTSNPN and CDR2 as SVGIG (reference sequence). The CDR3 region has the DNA TGTGCCTGGAGTAGTCCAGCGGGGACCCCCCGGAACACCGGGGAGCTGTTTTTT. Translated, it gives CAWSSPAGTPRNTGELFF.

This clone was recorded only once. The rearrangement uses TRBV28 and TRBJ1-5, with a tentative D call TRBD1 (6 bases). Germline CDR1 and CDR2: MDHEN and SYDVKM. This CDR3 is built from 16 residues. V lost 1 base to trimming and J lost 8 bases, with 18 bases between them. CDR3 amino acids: CASSLSGRGGYEPQHF. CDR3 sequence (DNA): TGTGCCAGCAGTTTATCAGGCAGGGGTGGGTATGAGCCCCAGCATTTT.

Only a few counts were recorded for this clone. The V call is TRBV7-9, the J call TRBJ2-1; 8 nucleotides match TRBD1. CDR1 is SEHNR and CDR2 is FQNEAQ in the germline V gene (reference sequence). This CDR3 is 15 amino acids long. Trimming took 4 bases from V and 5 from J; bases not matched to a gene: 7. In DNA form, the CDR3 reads TGTGCCAGCAGCTCCTTAAGGACAGGGAACAATGAGCAGTTCTTC. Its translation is CASSSLRTGNNEQFF.

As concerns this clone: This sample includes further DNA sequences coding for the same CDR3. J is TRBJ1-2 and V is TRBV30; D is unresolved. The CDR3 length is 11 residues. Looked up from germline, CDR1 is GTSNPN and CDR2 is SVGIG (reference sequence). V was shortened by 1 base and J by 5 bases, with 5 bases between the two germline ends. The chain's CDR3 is CAWSDRYGYTF. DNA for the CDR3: TGTGCCTGGAGTGACAGATATGGCTACACCTTC.

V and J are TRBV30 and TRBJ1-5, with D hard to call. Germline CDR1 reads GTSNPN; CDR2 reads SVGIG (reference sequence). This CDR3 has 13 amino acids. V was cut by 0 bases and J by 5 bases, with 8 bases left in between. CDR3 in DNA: TGTGCCTGGAGTGTGGGGTTGGATCAGCCCCAGCATTTT. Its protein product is CAWSVGLDQPQHF.

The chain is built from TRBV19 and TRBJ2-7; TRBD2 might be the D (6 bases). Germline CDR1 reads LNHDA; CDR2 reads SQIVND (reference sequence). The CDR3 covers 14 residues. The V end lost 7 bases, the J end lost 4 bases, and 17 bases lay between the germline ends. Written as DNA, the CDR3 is TGTGCCAGTACCCCAAACGGGAGAGCATACGAGCAGTACTTC. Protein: CASTPNGRAYEQYF.

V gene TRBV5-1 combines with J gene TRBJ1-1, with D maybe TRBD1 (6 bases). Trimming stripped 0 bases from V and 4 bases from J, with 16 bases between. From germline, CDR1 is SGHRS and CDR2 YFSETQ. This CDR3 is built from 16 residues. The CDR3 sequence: CASSLGSGVGGTEAFF. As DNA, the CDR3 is TGCGCCAGCAGCTTGGGGTCAGGGGTCGGGGGCACTGAAGCTTTCTTT. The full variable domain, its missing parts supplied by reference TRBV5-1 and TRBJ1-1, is KAGVTQTPRYLIKTRGQQVTLSCSPISGHRSVSWYQQTPGQGLQFLFEYFSETQRNKGNFPGRFSGRQFSNSRSEMNVSTLELGDSALYLCASSLGSGVGGTEAFFGQGTRLTVV.

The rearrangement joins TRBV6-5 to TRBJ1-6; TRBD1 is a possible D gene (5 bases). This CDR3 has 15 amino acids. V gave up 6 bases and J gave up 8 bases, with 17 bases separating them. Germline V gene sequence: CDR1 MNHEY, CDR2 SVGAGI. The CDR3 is CASREDSQVYSPLHF. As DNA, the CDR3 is TGTGCCAGCAGGGAGGATTCACAGGTGTATTCACCCCTCCACTTT.